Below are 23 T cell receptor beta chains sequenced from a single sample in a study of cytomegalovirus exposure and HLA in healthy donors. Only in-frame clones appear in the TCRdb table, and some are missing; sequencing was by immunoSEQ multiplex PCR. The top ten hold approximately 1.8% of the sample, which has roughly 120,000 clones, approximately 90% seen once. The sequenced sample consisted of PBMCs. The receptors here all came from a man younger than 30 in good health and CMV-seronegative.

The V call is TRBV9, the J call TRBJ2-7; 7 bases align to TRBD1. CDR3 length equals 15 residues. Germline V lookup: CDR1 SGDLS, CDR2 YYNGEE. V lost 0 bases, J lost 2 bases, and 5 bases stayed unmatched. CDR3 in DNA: TGTGCCAGCAGCGTAGCTACGACAGGGCCCTACGAGCAGTACTTC. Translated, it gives CASSVATTGPYEQYF. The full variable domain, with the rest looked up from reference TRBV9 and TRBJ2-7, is DSGVTQTPKHLITATGQRVTLRCSPRSGDLSVYWYQQSLDQGLQFLIQYYNGEERAKGNILERFSAQQFPDLHSELNLSSLELGDSALYFCASSVATTGPYEQYFGPGTRLTVT.

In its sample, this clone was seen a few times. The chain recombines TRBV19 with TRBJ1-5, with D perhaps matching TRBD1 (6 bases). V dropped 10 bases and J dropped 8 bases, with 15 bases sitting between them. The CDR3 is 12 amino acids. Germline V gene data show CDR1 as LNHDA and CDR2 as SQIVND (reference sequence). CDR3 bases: TGTGCCACGTCGTCCTACAGGGAGCCCCAGCATTTT. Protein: CATSSYREPQHF.

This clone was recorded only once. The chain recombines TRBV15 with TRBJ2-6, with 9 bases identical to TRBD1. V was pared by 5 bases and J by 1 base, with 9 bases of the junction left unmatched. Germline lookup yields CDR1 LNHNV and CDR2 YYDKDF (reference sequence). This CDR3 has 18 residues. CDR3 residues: CATSPSGTGFSGANVLTF. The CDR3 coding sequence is TGTGCCACCAGCCCCTCCGGGACAGGGTTTTCTGGGGCCAACGTCCTGACTTTC.

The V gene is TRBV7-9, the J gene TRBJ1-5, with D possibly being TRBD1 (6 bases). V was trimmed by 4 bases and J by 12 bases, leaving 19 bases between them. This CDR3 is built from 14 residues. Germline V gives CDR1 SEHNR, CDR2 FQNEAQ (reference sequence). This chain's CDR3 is CASSYATDRSIQHF. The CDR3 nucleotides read TGTGCCAGCAGCTACGCCACTGACAGGTCGATCCAGCATTTT.

The DNA of the CDR3 is TGTGCCTGGAGCCCGGAGAAGTCGCTAACCTACGAGCAGTACTTC. It specifies CAWSPEKSLTYEQYF. The chain joins TRBV30 to TRBJ2-7; D is undetermined. Germline CDR1 GTSNPN, CDR2 SVGIG (reference sequence). V was trimmed by 3 bases and J by 2 bases, leaving 17 bases between them. The CDR3 totals 15 residues.

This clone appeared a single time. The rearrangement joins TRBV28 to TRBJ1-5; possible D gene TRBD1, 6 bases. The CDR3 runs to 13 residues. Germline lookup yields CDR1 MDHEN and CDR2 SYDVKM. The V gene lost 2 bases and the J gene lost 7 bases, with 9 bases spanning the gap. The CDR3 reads CASSLDRPQPQHF. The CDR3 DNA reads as TGTGCCAGCAGTTTAGACAGGCCCCAGCCCCAGCATTTT.

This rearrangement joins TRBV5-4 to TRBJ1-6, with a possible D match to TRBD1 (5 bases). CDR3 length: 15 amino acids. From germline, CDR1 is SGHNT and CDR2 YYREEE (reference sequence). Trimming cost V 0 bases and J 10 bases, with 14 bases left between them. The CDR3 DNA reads TGTGCCAGCAGCTTGGGGACACCGGATGGGTCACCCCTCCACTTT. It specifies CASSLGTPDGSPLHF.

This chain's CDR3 is CASSYSPRGGYTF. In DNA form, the CDR3 reads TGTGCCAGCAGTTACTCTCCCAGGGGAGGCTACACCTTC. The gene calls are TRBV6-5 and TRBJ1-2; D perhaps matches TRBD1 (6 bases). Germline loops: CDR1 MNHEY, CDR2 SVGAGI. The CDR3 is made up of 13 amino acids. Trimming removed 0 bases at V and 8 bases at J, with 10 bases between.

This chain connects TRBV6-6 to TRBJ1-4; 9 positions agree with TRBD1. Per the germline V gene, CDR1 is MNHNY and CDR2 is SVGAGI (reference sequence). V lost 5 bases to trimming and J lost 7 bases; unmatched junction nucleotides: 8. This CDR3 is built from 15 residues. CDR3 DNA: TGTGCCAGCAGTACCAACAGGGGGCGGGTTGAAAAACTGTTTTTT. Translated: CASSTNRGRVEKLFF.

CDR3 nucleotides: TGTGCCAGCAGCCCCCCGGGGAACCCAACTAATGAAAAACTGTTTTTT. Amino acid sequence: CASSPPGNPTNEKLFF. The rearrangement links TRBV7-2 to TRBJ1-4, with D unresolved. Trimming took off 5 bases at V and 0 bases at J, with 13 bases between the two ends. The CDR3 has 16 amino acids. Germline values: CDR1 SGHTA, CDR2 FQGNSA.

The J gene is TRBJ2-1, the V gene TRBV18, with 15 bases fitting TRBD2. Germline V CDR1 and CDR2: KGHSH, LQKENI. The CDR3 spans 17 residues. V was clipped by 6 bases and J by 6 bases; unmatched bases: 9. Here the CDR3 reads CASSLRTSGGAGNEQFF. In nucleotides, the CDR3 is TGTGCCAGCTCTCTACGGACTAGCGGGGGGGCTGGCAATGAGCAGTTCTTC.

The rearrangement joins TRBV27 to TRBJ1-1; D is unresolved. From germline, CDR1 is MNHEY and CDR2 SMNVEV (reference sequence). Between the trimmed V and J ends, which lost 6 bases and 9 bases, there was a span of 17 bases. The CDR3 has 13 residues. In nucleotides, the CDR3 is TGTGCCAGCAGCTTGGGGTCGGGGTCGAAAGCTTTCTTT. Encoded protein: CASSLGSGSKAFF.

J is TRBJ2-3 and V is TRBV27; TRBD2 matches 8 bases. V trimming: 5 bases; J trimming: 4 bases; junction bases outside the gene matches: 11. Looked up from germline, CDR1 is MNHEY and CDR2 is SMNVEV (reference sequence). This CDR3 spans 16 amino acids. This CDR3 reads CASSLLSGGPPDTQYF. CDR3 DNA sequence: TGTGCCAGCAGTCTTTTGTCGGGAGGGCCCCCAGATACGCAGTATTTT.

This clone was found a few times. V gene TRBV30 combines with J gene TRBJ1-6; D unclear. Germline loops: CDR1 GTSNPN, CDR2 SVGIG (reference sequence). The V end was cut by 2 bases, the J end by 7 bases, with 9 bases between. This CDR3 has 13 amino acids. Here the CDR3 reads CAWSTWQNSPLHF. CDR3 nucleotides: TGTGCCTGGAGTACCTGGCAGAATTCACCCCTCCACTTT. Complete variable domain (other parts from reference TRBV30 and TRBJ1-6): SQTIHQWPATLVQPVGSPLSLECTVEGTSNPNLYWYRQAAGRGLQLLFYSVGIGQISSEVPQNLSASRPQDRQFILSSKKLLLSDSGFYLCAWSTWQNSPLHFGNGTRLTVT.

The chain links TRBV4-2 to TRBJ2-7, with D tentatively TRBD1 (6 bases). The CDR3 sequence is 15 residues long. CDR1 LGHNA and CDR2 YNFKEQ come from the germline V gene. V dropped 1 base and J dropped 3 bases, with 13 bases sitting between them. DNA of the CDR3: TGTGCCAGCAGCCAAGGAGAGGCAGGGGACTACGAGCAGTACTTC. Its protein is CASSQGEAGDYEQYF.

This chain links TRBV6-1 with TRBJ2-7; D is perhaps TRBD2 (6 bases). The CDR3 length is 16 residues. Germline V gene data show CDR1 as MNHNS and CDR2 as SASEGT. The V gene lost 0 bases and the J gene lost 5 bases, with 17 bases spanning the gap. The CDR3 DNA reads TGTGCCAGCAGTGAAGCGGGTCCAGGGACTTCCCACGAGCAGTACTTC. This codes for CASSEAGPGTSHEQYF.

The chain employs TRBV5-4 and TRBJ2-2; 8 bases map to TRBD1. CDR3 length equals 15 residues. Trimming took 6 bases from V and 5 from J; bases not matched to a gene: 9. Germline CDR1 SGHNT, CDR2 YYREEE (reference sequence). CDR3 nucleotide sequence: TGTGCCAGCAAAGTAGGACAGGGAGATACCGGGGAGCTGTTTTTT. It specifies CASKVGQGDTGELFF.

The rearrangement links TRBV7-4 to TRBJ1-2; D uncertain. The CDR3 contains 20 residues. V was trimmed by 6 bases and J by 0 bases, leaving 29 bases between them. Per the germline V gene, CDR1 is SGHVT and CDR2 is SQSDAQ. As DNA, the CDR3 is TGTGCCAGCAGTTTTCATGTGAGGGAATTCTATTTGTCGGCTAACTATGGCTACACCTTC. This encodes CASSFHVREFYLSANYGYTF.

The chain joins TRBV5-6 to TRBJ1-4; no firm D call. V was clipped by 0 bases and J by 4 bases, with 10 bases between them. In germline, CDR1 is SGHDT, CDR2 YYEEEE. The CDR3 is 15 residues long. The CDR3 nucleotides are TGTGCCAGCAGCTTGGTACCTGGGAGTAATGAAAAACTGTTTTTT. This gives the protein CASSLVPGSNEKLFF.

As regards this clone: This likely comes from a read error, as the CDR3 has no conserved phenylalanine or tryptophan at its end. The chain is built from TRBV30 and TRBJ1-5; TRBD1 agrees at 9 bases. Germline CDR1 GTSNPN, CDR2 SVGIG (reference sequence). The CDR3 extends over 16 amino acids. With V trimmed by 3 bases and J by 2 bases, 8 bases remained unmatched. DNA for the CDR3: TGTGCCTGGAGGGTACAGGGGGCGCGGGGCAATCAGCCCCAGCATCTT. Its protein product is CAWRVQGARGNQPQHL.

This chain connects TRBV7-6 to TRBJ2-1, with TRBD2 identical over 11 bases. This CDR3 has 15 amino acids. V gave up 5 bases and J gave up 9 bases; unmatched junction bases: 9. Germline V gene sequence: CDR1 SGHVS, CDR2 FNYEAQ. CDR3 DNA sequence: TGTGCCAGCAGCCCGCGGAGTAGCGGGGGGGGTGAGCAGTTCTTC. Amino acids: CASSPRSSGGGEQFF.

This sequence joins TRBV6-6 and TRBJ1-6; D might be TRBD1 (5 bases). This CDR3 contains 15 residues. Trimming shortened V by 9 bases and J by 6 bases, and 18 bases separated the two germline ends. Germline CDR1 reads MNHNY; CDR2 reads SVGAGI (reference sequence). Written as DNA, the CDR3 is TGTGCCAGTCAATTCTCGGGACTGCTTAATTCACCCCTCCACTTT. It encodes CASQFSGLLNSPLHF.

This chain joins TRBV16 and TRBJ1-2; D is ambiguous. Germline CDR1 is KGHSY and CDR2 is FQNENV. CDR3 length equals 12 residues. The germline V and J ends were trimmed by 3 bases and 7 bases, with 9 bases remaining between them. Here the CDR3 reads CASSHEEVGYTF. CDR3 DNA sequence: TGTGCCAGCAGCCACGAGGAGGTTGGCTACACCTTC.